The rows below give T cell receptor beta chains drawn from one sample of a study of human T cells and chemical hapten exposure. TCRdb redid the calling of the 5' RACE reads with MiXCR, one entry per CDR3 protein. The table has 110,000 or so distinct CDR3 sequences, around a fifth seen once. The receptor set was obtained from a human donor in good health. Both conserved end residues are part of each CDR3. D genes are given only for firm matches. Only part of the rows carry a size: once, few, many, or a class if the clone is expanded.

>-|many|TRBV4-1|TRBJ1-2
TGCGCCAGCGGAGACCTGTATGGCTACACCTTC
CASGDLYGYTF
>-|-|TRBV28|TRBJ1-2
TGTGCCAGCAGTTCCCTTCTAACGGGGGGAAGAGGCTACACCTTC
CASSSLLTGGRGYTF
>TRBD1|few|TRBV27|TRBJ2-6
TGTGCCAGCAGTTTAGTAGGGACAGAAGCTCTGTTTGCCAACGTCCTGACTTTC
CASSLVGTEALFANVLTF
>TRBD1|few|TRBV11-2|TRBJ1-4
TGTGCCAGCAGCTTGCCCCGACAGGGTGGCGGGAAACTGTTTTTT
CASSLPRQGGGKLFF
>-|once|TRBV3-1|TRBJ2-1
TGTGCCAGCAGACAGGGACATGAGTCCTACAATGAGCAGTTCTTC
CASRQGHESYNEQFF
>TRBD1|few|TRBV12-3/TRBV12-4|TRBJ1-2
TGTGCCAGCAGGGCACGGCACAGGGGTTACTATGGCTACACCTTC
CASRARHRGYYGYTF
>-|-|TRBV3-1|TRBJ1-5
TGTGCCAGCAGCCAAGATCGGGGTCAGGGGACTCAGCCCCAGCATTTT
CASSQDRGQGTQPQHF
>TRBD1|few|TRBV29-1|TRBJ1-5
TGCAGCGTAGGACAGGGAGATCAGCCCCAGCATTTT
CSVGQGDQPQHF
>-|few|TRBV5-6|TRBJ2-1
TGTGCCAGCAGCTTAGTTAGGAGGGACAATGAGCAGTTCTTC
CASSLVRRDNEQFF
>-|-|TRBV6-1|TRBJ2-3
TGTGCCAGCAGTTCAAAGCGGGACATCGATACGCAGTATTTT
CASSSKRDIDTQYF
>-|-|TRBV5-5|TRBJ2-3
TGTGCCAGCAGCTCTCGGGAGAGGTTAACAGATACGCAGTATTTT
CASSSRERLTDTQYF
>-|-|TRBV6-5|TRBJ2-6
TGTGCCAGCAGGGCCGATACACGCTCTGGGGCCAACGTCCTGACTTTC
CASRADTRSGANVLTF
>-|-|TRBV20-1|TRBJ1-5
TGCAGTGCCGTCGATAATCAGCCCCAGCATTTT
CSAVDNQPQHF
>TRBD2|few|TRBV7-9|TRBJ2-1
TGTGCCAGCAGCTTAGGAACTAGCGGGAACGGTGAGCAGTTCTTC
CASSLGTSGNGEQFF
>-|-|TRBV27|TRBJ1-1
TGTGCCAGCAGCGCATTGGACAGCACAAGGGGGACTGAAGCTTTCTTT
CASSALDSTRGTEAFF
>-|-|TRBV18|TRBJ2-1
TGTGCCAGCTCACCTTCGGGACCCCACAATGAGCAGTTCTTC
CASSPSGPHNEQFF
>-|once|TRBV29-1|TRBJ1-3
TGCAGCGTTAGCCGGGCCTTCTCTGGAAACACCATATATTTT
CSVSRAFSGNTIYF
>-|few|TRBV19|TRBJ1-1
TGTGCCAGTAGTATGGGAGGAGGCTCGAACACTGAAGCTTTCTTT
CASSMGGGSNTEAFF
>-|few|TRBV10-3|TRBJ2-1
TGTGCCATCAGTGAGTCAAGTGGGCGGTCTATCTACAATGAGCAGTTCTTC
CAISESSGRSIYNEQFF
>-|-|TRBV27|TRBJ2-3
TGTGCCAGCGGTTTTCAGGTCCTGCGGGATACGCAGTATTTT
CASGFQVLRDTQYF
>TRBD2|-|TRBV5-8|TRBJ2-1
TGTGCCAGCAGCGCGGGACTAGCCTCCTACAATGAGCAGTTCTTC
CASSAGLASYNEQFF
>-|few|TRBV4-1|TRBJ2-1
TGCGCCAGCAGCCTCTCTCTTGCGGGGCACGCTAGGAATGAGCAGTTCTTC
CASSLSLAGHARNEQFF
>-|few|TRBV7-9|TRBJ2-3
TGTGCCAGCAGCCCCCTGGACCGTCGAGATACGCAGTATTTT
CASSPLDRRDTQYF
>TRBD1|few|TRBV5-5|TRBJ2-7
TGTGCCAGCAGCGGCGGCCCGGGGTCAAGGACAGGGAGCTCCTACGAGCAGTACTTC
CASSGGPGSRTGSSYEQYF
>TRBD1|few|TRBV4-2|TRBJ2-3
TGTGCCAGCAGACCGGACAGGGGGCGCGCAGATACGCAGTATTTT
CASRPDRGRADTQYF
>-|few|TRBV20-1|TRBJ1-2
TGCAGTGCTAGAACCGGGCGAATCCTGAACTATGGCTACACCTTC
CSARTGRILNYGYTF